The 9 T cell receptor beta chains below were found in one sample sequenced in a study of response to subunit inactivated influenza vaccine listed by TCRdb under 2018. Receptor amplification or capture employed RT-PCR. TCRdb names Illumina HiSeq 2500 as the instrument used. TCRdb handled the public reads itself, with Q25 trimming in fastp and clone calling in MiXCR, and kept productive beta chains. Each CDR3 protein gets just one entry, which takes the most common genes and DNA from the rows behind it. For this sample the table gives hundreds of thousands of distinct CDR3 sequences, of which about 15% were detected only once. The ten most abundant clones make up more than 9% of the sample. Sample: PBMCs from blood, taken about 11 days after vaccination. The source is a man in his fifties or sixties who received an inactivated influenza vaccine. Donor details come from another sample of the same person, matched by shared clones.

This chain links TRBV12-3 or TRBV12-4 with TRBJ2-3; TRBD2 is a possible D gene (6 bases). The CDR3 is 16 amino acids. V lost 7 bases to trimming and J lost 2 bases, with 19 bases between them. Written as DNA, the CDR3 is TGTGCCAGCACCCTCGGGGCGGGGACCACCACAGATACGCAGTATTTT. Its protein product is CASTLGAGTTTDTQYF.

The genes are TRBV28 and TRBJ2-3; unclear D gene. The V gene's germline CDR1 is MDHEN and CDR2 SYDVKM. CDR3 length: 15 residues. The ends were cut back, 4 bases at V and 0 bases at J, with 11 bases in the middle. CDR3 nucleotide sequence: TGTGCCAGCAGTTCCTTACAATTGAGCACAGATACGCAGTATTTT. It encodes CASSSLQLSTDTQYF.

This clonotype was seen more than once but under ten times. This sequence joins TRBV7-3 and TRBJ2-4; 7 nucleotides line up with TRBD2. Trimming removed 4 bases from V and 9 bases from J; junction bases left unmatched: 6. The CDR3 has 13 amino acids. Germline V gene lookup returns CDR1 SGHTA and CDR2 FQGTGA. CDR3 in DNA: TGTGCCAGCAGCTCCATGGGGGGGGGCATTCAGTACTTC. It yields the protein CASSSMGGGIQYF. The whole variable domain, remainder taken from reference TRBV7-3 and TRBJ2-4, is GAGVSQTPSNKVTEKGKYVELRCDPISGHTALYWYRQSLGQGPEFLIYFQGTGAADDSGLPNDRFFAVRPEGSVSTLKIQRTERGDSAVYLCASSSMGGGIQYFGAGTRLSVL.

In its sample, this clonotype was seen many times. CDR3 in DNA: TGCGCCAGCAGCTTGTCGCGACTAGCGGTCACCGGGGAGCTGTTTTTT. Translated: CASSLSRLAVTGELFF. The chain couples TRBV5-1 to TRBJ2-2; 9 nucleotides match TRBD2. Per germline, CDR1 SGHRS and CDR2 YFSETQ. Losses at the gene ends were 1 base for V and 4 bases for J; bases not matched to a gene: 5. The CDR3 has 16 residues.

Regarding this clonotype: One junction end disagrees with the germline gene, perhaps due to a read error. The V and J genes are TRBV12-3 or TRBV12-4 and TRBJ1-1; 8 nucleotides line up with TRBD1. The CDR3 covers 11 residues. CDR3 region: CASITDRVSLF. For the CDR3, the DNA is TGTGCCAGCATAACGGACAGGGTCTCTCTCTTT.

This clonotype has a handful of counts. The genes are TRBV20-1 and TRBJ1-2, with 8 positions matching TRBD1. The germline CDR1 and CDR2 sequences are DFQATT and SNEGSKA (reference sequence). The CDR3 is made up of 13 amino acids. Germline trimming cut 4 bases from V and 6 bases from J; bases unmatched to any gene: 7. In DNA form, the CDR3 reads TGCAGTGCTACGCGGACAGGGCGCGATGGCTACACCTTC. This codes for CSATRTGRDGYTF.

Here the CDR3 DNA reads TGTGCCAGCAGTTTATCCAGAGGGACTAGCGGGAGAAGGATGAATGAGCAGTTCTTC. Translated: CASSLSRGTSGRRMNEQFF. This sequence joins TRBV28 and TRBJ2-1, with 14 bases identical to TRBD2. Trimming cost V 1 base and J 7 bases; bases outside gene matches: 12. This CDR3 has 19 amino acids. The V gene's germline CDR1 is MDHEN and CDR2 SYDVKM.

There are a few counts of this clonotype. CDR3 DNA: TGCAGTGCTACCGGGACAGGAATCTATGGCTACACCTTC. It is translated as CSATGTGIYGYTF. The chain links TRBV20-1 to TRBJ1-2; TRBD1 matches at 8 bases. CDR3 length: 13 amino acids. Trimming cost V 4 bases and J 4 bases; bases outside gene matches: 5. Germline V gene data show CDR1 as DFQATT and CDR2 as SNEGSKA (reference sequence).

This chain uses TRBV9 with TRBJ2-1; D gene uncertain. Looked up from germline, CDR1 is SGDLS and CDR2 is YYNGEE. The CDR3 runs 16 residues. Trimming took off 3 bases at V and 0 bases at J, with 13 bases between the two ends. CDR3 sequence: CASSGRQAYSYNEQFF. The CDR3 coding sequence is TGTGCCAGCAGCGGACGGCAGGCCTACTCCTACAATGAGCAGTTCTTC.